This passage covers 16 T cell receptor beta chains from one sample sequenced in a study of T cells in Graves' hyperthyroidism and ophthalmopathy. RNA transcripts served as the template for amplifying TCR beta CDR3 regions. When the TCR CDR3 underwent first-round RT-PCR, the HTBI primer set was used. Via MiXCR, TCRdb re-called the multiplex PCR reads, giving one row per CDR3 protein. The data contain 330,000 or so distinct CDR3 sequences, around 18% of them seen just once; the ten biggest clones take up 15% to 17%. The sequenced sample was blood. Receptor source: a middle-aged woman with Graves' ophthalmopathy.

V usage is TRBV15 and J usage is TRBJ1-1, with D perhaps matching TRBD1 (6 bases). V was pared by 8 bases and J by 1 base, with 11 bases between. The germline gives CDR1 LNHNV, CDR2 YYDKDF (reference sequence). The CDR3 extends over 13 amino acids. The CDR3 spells CATDSRGNTEAFF. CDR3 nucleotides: TGTGCCACCGATTCCAGGGGGAACACTGAAGCTTTCTTT. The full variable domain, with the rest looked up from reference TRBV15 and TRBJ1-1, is DAMVIQNPRYQVTQFGKPVTLSCSQTLNHNVMYWYQQKSSQAPKLLFHYYDKDFNNEADTPDNFQSRRPNTSFCFLDIRSPGLGDTAMYLCATDSRGNTEAFFGQGTRLTVV.

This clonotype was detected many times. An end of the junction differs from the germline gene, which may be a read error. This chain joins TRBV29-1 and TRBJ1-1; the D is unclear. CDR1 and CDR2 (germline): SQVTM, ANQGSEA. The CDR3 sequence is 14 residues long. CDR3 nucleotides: TGCAGGGTTGGAGGGCTACATATGAACACTGAAGCTTTCTTT. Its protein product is CRVGGLHMNTEAFF.

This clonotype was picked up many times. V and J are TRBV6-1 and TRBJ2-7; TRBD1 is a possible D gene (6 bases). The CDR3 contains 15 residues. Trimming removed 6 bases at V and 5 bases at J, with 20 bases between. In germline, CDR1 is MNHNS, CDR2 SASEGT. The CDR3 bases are TGTGCCAGCAGCCTAAAAGGGGGACGGGTCAACGAGCAGTACTTC. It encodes CASSLKGGRVNEQYF.

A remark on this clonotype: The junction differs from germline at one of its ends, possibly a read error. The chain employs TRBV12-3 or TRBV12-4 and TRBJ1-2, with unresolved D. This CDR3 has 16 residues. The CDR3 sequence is CASRRVGKGMGYGYIF. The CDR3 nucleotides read TGTGCCAGCAGACGAGTCGGGAAAGGGATGGGCTATGGCTACATCTTC.

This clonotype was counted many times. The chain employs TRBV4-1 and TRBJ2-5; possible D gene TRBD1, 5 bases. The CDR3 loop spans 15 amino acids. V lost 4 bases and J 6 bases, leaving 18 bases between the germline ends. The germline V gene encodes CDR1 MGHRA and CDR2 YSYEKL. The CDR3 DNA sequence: TGCGCCAGCAGCCGCCTCCCAGGGCAGGGAAAGACCCAGTACTTC. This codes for CASSRLPGQGKTQYF.

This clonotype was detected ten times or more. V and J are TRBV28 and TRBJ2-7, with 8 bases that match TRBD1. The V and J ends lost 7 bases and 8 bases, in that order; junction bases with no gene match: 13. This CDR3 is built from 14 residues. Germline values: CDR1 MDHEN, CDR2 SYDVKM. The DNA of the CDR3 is TGTGCCAGCATCTCGGGGACAGGAGGAGATAAGCAGTACTTC. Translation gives CASISGTGGDKQYF.

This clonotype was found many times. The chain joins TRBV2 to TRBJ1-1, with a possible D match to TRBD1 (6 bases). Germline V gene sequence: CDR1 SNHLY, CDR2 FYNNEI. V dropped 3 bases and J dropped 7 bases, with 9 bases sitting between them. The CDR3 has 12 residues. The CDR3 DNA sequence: TGTGCCAGCAGTGATGGGGGCGGTGAAGCTTTCTTT. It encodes CASSDGGGEAFF.

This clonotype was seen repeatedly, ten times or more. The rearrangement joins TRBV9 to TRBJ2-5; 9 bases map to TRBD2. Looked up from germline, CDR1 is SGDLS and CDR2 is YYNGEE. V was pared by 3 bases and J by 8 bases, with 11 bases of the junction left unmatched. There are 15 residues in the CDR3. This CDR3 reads CASSASSGVRETQYF. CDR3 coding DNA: TGTGCCAGCAGCGCTTCTAGCGGGGTCCGTGAAACCCAGTACTTC. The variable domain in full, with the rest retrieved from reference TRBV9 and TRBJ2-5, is DSGVTQTPKHLITATGQRVTLRCSPRSGDLSVYWYQQSLDQGLQFLIQYYNGEERAKGNILERFSAQQFPDLHSELNLSSLELGDSALYFCASSASSGVRETQYFGPGTRLLVL.

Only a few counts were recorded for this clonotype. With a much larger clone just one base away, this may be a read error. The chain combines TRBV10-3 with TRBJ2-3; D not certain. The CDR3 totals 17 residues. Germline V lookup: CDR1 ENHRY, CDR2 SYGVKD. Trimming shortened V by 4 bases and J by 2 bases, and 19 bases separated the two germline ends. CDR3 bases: TGTGCCATCAGTGTAGTATTAACGGTCCCTTACACAGATACGCAGTATTTT. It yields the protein CAISVVLTVPYTDTQYF.

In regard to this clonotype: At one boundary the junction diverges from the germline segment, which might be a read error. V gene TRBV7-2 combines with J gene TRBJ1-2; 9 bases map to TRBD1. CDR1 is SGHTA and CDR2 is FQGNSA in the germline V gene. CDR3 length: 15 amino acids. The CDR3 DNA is TGTGCCAGCAGCCCGATGGAGGACAGGGGATATGGCTACAACTTC. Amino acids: CASSPMEDRGYGYNF.

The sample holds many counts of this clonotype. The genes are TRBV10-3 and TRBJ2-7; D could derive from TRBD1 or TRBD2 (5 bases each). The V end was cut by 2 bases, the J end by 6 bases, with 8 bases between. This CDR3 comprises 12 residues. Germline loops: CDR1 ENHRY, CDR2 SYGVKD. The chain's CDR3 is CAISEVGTEQYF. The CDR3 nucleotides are TGTGCCATCAGTGAGGTCGGGACCGAGCAGTACTTC.

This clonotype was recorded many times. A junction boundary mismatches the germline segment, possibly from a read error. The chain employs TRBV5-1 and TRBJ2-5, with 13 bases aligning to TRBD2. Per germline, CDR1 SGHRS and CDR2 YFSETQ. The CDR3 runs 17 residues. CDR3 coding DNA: TGCGCCAGCATGGCAGGACTAGCGGGAGATGGGGGGGAGACCCAGCACTTC. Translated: CASMAGLAGDGGETQHF.

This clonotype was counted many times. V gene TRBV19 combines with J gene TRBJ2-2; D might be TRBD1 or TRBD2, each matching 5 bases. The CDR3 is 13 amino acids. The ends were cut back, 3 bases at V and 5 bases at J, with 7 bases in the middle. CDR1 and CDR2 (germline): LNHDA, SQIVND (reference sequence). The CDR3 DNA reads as TGTGCCAGTAGTATGAGGGGAACCGGGGAGCTGTTTTTT. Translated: CASSMRGTGELFF.

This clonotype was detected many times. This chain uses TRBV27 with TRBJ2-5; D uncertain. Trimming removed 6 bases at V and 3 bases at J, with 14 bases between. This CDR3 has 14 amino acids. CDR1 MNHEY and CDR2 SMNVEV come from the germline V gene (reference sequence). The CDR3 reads CASSPGPKKETQYF. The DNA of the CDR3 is TGTGCCAGCAGCCCAGGACCCAAGAAAGAGACCCAGTACTTC.

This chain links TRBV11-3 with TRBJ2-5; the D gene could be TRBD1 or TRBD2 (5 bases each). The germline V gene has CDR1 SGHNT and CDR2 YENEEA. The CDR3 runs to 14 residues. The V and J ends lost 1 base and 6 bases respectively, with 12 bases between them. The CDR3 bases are TGTGCCAGCAGCTTAGGTGATCCGGGGCAGACCCAGTACTTC. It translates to CASSLGDPGQTQYF.

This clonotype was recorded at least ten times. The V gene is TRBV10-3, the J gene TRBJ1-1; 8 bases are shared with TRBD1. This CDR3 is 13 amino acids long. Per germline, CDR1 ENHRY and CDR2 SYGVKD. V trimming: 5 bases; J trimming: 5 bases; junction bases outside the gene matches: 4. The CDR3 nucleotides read TGTGCCATCAGTCCCAGGGGGCGTACTGAAGCTTTCTTT. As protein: CAISPRGRTEAFF.